This passage covers 25 T cell receptor beta chains from one sample sequenced in a study of T cell repertoires in cytomegalovirus infection (dated by TCRdb to the late 2010s). TCRdb lists the instrument as Illumina HiSeq 1500. The public reads were reanalyzed by TCRdb: fastp trimming at Q25, MiXCR alignment, in-frame beta chains only. Records with the same CDR3 protein are collapsed into one entry carrying the most frequent genes and DNA. This sample has 510,000 or so distinct CDR3 sequences in its table, and about 25% of those were observed once. Over 10% of the sample comes from the top ten. The specimen was PBMCs. The receptor set was obtained from a human donor in good health (CMV status not recorded). Some clones in this sample may be carry-over from other donors' samples.

This clonotype was picked up a small number of times. The chain combines TRBV5-1 with TRBJ1-4; D call uncertain. Trimming stripped 3 bases from V and 0 bases from J, with 9 bases between. The CDR3 loop spans 15 amino acids. Germline CDR1 and CDR2: SGHRS and YFSETQ. Written as DNA, the CDR3 is TGCGCCAGCAGCTCGGACTTTGCAACTAATGAAAAACTGTTTTTT. Its protein is CASSSDFATNEKLFF. The variable domain in full, with the rest retrieved from reference TRBV5-1 and TRBJ1-4, is KAGVTQTPRYLIKTRGQQVTLSCSPISGHRSVSWYQQTPGQGLQFLFEYFSETQRNKGNFPGRFSGRQFSNSRSEMNVSTLELGDSALYLCASSSDFATNEKLFFGSGTQLSVL.

The chain is built from TRBV19 and TRBJ2-3; 12 bases line up with TRBD2. Germline V gene data show CDR1 as LNHDA and CDR2 as SQIVND (reference sequence). V dropped 5 bases and J dropped 4; count of bases not matched to a gene: 7. CDR3 size: 16 residues. In DNA, the CDR3 is TGTGCCAGTAGTCCGACTAGCGGGAGATGGGCAGATACGCAGTATTTT. Protein sequence: CASSPTSGRWADTQYF.

The V gene is TRBV6-2 or TRBV6-3, the J gene TRBJ2-1; D may match TRBD1 or TRBD2 (5 bases each). The ends were cut back, 6 bases at V and 8 bases at J, with 17 bases in the middle. The CDR3 covers 14 residues. Looked up from germline, CDR1 is MNHEY and CDR2 is SVGEGT. The CDR3 region is CASRSRDPRDEQFF. As DNA, the CDR3 is TGTGCCAGCAGATCTCGGGACCCGAGGGATGAGCAGTTCTTC.

The chain is built from TRBV7-2 and TRBJ2-1; no reliable D call. The germline V gene encodes CDR1 SGHTA and CDR2 FQGNSA. Trimming pared 5 bases from V and 6 bases from J, leaving 14 bases between. This CDR3 region has 14 residues. CDR3: CASSPRVVGNEQFF. The DNA for the CDR3 is TGTGCCAGCAGCCCCCGGGTAGTAGGCAATGAGCAGTTCTTC. The full variable domain, its missing parts supplied by reference TRBV7-2 and TRBJ2-1, is GAGVSQSPSNKVTEKGKDVELRCDPISGHTALYWYRQSLGQGLEFLIYFQGNSAPDKSGLPSDRFSAERTGGSVSTLTIQRTQQEDSAVYLCASSPRVVGNEQFFGPGTRLTVL.

This clonotype has just a few counts. The chain carries TRBV7-2 and TRBJ1-1; TRBD1 matches at 9 bases. Germline CDR1 reads SGHTA; CDR2 reads FQGNSA. Germline trimming cut 6 bases from V and 4 bases from J; bases unmatched to any gene: 6. CDR3 length: 14 amino acids. CDR3 sequence (DNA): TGTGCCAGCAGTTTCCAGACAGGGGGCACTGAAGCTTTCTTT. Residues: CASSFQTGGTEAFF.

The table lists this clonotype with many counts. The rearrangement uses TRBV20-1 and TRBJ2-7, with TRBD2 matching over 8 bases. This CDR3 is built from 14 residues. V lost 3 bases, J lost 3 bases, and 7 bases stayed unmatched. Germline loops: CDR1 DFQATT, CDR2 SNEGSKA (reference sequence). CDR3 DNA: TGCAGTGCTAGGTCCTTCAGCGGGAGCTACGAGCAGTACTTC. It encodes CSARSFSGSYEQYF.

This clonotype has a count of ten or more. This chain uses TRBV7-2 with TRBJ2-4, with 15 bases identical to TRBD2. After removal of 4 bases from V and 0 bases from J, the junction contained 7 bases not matched to a gene. The CDR3 length is 19 residues. Germline CDR1 reads SGHTA; CDR2 reads FQGNSA. Here the CDR3 reads CASSSGLAGGRLAKNIQYF. The DNA of the CDR3 is TGTGCCAGCAGCTCAGGACTAGCGGGAGGGCGACTAGCCAAAAACATTCAGTACTTC.

This rearrangement joins TRBV2 to TRBJ1-3, with D maybe TRBD1 (5 bases). This CDR3 contains 16 residues. Trimming cost V 6 bases and J 0 bases, with 15 bases left between them. Germline V gene sequence: CDR1 SNHLY, CDR2 FYNNEI. The CDR3: CASRSGTGFSGNTIYF. The CDR3 coding sequence is TGTGCCAGCAGATCCGGGACGGGATTCTCTGGAAACACCATATATTTT.

The CDR3 bases are TGCAGCGTTGAAGCTCTTGACACTGAAGCTTTCTTT. It codes for CSVEALDTEAFF. V usage is TRBV29-1 and J usage is TRBJ1-1; D is unresolved. Trimming shortened V by 1 base and J by 3 bases, and 6 bases separated the two germline ends. CDR1 SQVTM and CDR2 ANQGSEA come from the germline V gene. The CDR3 loop spans 12 amino acids.

This clonotype was seen a handful of times. This chain joins TRBV7-9 and TRBJ2-7, with 8 bases identical to TRBD2. This CDR3 has 16 residues. The V segment lost 2 bases and the J segment 3 bases; nucleotides outside the gene matches: 9. The germline CDR1 and CDR2 sequences are SEHNR and FQNEAQ (reference sequence). The CDR3: CASSLIAGTRNYEQYF. CDR3 DNA sequence: TGTGCCAGCAGCTTAATCGCCGGGACTAGAAACTACGAGCAGTACTTC.

The chain uses TRBV28 and TRBJ1-2, with D perhaps TRBD1 (6 bases). Germline CDR1 MDHEN, CDR2 SYDVKM. V was pared by 6 bases and J by 4 bases, with 12 bases between. The CDR3 is 13 amino acids. CDR3 amino acids: CASSQQGSYGYTF. The CDR3 nucleotides are TGTGCCAGCAGCCAACAGGGTAGCTATGGCTACACCTTC.

A few counts support this clonotype. The gene calls are TRBV7-9 and TRBJ1-6; no reliable D call. CDR1 is SEHNR, CDR2 FQNEAQ, per germline (reference sequence). The V and J ends lost 6 bases and 8 bases respectively, with 14 bases between them. The CDR3 is 14 residues long. CDR3 DNA: TGTGCCAGCAGACTTAAGGATAAGGATTCACCCCTCCACTTT. This encodes CASRLKDKDSPLHF.

This clonotype was counted between two and nine times. This chain joins TRBV2 and TRBJ2-1; possibly TRBD1 for D (5 bases). V was shortened by 4 bases and J by 9 bases, with 19 bases between the two germline ends. Germline CDR1 reads SNHLY; CDR2 reads FYNNEI. CDR3 size: 15 residues. The chain's CDR3 is CASSGGFQIWGEQFF. As DNA, the CDR3 is TGTGCCAGCAGTGGGGGCTTCCAAATCTGGGGTGAGCAGTTCTTC.

The rearrangement uses TRBV11-2 and TRBJ2-5, with D possibly TRBD2 on 5 matching bases. Germline assignment: CDR1 SGHAT and CDR2 FQNNGV. Trimming left V 1 base short and J 1 base short, with 10 bases between. The CDR3 totals 15 residues. CDR3 nucleotides: TGTGCCAGCAGCTTAGTAGGACTGGCCCAAGAGACCCAGTACTTC. Amino acid sequence: CASSLVGLAQETQYF.

This clonotype was detected only once. The chain employs TRBV5-1 and TRBJ1-1, with TRBD1 as a possible D gene (6 bases). Germline values: CDR1 SGHRS, CDR2 YFSETQ. V dropped 1 base and J dropped 0 bases, with 7 bases sitting between them. The CDR3 length is 14 residues. CDR3 region: CASSLWDMNTEAFF. The CDR3 nucleotides are TGCGCCAGCAGCTTGTGGGACATGAACACTGAAGCTTTCTTT.

The chain carries TRBV29-1 and TRBJ1-1; no firm D call. Per the germline V gene, CDR1 is SQVTM and CDR2 is ANQGSEA. This CDR3 has 12 residues. V was cut by 4 bases and J by 3 bases, with 9 bases left in between. This CDR3 reads CSVAFGDTEAFF. In DNA form, the CDR3 reads TGCAGCGTTGCATTCGGGGACACTGAAGCTTTCTTT.

This clonotype was seen a few times. The CDR3 region is CASSLRGGLDRNTGELFF. The CDR3 DNA is TGTGCCAGCAGCCTCAGGGGGGGACTAGACAGAAACACCGGGGAGCTGTTTTTT. The J gene is TRBJ2-2, the V gene TRBV12-3 or TRBV12-4; TRBD2 might be the D (8 bases). V was cut by 6 bases and J by 2 bases, with 22 bases left in between. This CDR3 comprises 18 residues.

This clonotype was detected only a few times. The chain has TRBV28 and TRBJ1-6; possible D gene TRBD1, 5 bases. The CDR3 sequence is 15 residues long. V was trimmed by 4 bases and J by 7 bases, leaving 14 bases between them. Germline V gene data show CDR1 as MDHEN and CDR2 as SYDVKM. The DNA of the CDR3 is TGTGCCAGCAGTTCGGCCGGGACCTCGAATTCACCCCTCCACTTT. As protein: CASSSAGTSNSPLHF.

This clonotype occurred many times. The chain employs TRBV7-2 and TRBJ1-4; D remains ambiguous. V was pared by 5 bases and J by 8 bases, with 15 bases between. The germline V gene has CDR1 SGHTA and CDR2 FQGNSA. The length of the CDR3 is 14 residues. The CDR3 bases are TGTGCCAGCAGCATTAACCCCTGGCGAGAAAAACTGTTTTTT. Translation: CASSINPWREKLFF.

This clonotype was recorded a few times. V usage is TRBV7-3 and J usage is TRBJ2-1, with 10 bases fitting TRBD2. Trimming cost V 4 bases and J 6 bases; bases outside gene matches: 6. CDR3 length: 15 amino acids. Germline V gene lookup returns CDR1 SGHTA and CDR2 FQGTGA. The CDR3 sequence is CASSSLAGAGNEQFF. CDR3 sequence (DNA): TGTGCCAGCAGCTCCCTAGCGGGAGCGGGCAATGAGCAGTTCTTC.

The J gene is TRBJ2-3, the V gene TRBV12-3 or TRBV12-4, with TRBD2 identical over 8 bases. V trimming: 6 bases; J trimming: 3 bases; junction bases outside the gene matches: 14. This CDR3 has 17 residues. DNA of the CDR3: TGTGCCAGCAGCCCGCCCCGAGTAGCGGGAACTACAGATACGCAGTATTTT. It specifies CASSPPRVAGTTDTQYF.

This clonotype appeared a few times. The chain joins TRBV12-3 or TRBV12-4 to TRBJ1-2, with a weak D call TRBD1 (5 bases). V was cut by 3 bases and J by 0 bases, with 17 bases left in between. This CDR3 is built from 17 residues. The CDR3 DNA reads TGTGCCAGCAGTTTGGGGGAGGACCTGATTTCTAACTATGGCTACACCTTC. It translates to CASSLGEDLISNYGYTF.

The chain has TRBV18 and TRBJ2-1; 7 bases line up with TRBD2. The germline V gene has CDR1 KGHSH and CDR2 LQKENI. CDR3 length equals 15 residues. Trimming took 3 bases from V and 3 from J; bases not matched to a gene: 5. This CDR3 is CASSPSLADYNEQFF. The CDR3 DNA sequence: TGTGCCAGCTCACCCTCTCTAGCGGACTACAATGAGCAGTTCTTC. The full variable domain, in which reference TRBV18 and TRBJ2-1 provide the parts outside the CDR3, is NAGVMQNPRHLVRRRGQEARLRCSPMKGHSHVYWYRQLPEEGLKFMVYLQKENIIDESGMPKERFSAEFPKEGPSILRIQQVVRGDSAAYFCASSPSLADYNEQFFGPGTRLTVL.

The gene calls are TRBV6-2 or TRBV6-3 and TRBJ2-7; TRBD1 aligns across 8 bases. CDR1 MNHEY and CDR2 SVGEGT come from the germline V gene. The J segment lost 2 bases and the V segment lost 5 bases, leaving 5 bases of the junction unmatched. This CDR3 contains 14 residues. CDR3 in DNA: TGTGCCAGCAGTAACCAGGACAGGGCCTACGAGCAGTACTTC. Translated: CASSNQDRAYEQYF.

The chain recombines TRBV7-9 with TRBJ2-1; D unclear. This CDR3 contains 14 residues. Per the germline V gene, CDR1 is SEHNR and CDR2 is FQNEAQ (reference sequence). V shed 4 bases and J shed 3 bases, with 10 bases lying between them. The CDR3: CASSSGRRYNEQFF. The CDR3 nucleotides are TGTGCCAGCAGCTCCGGTCGCCGCTACAATGAGCAGTTCTTC. Based on the CDR3 plus reference TRBV7-9 and TRBJ2-1, the full variable domain is DTGVSQNPRHKITKRGQNVTFRCDPISEHNRLYWYRQTLGQGPEFLTYFQNEAQLEKSRLLSDRFSAERPKGSFSTLEIQRTEQGDSAMYLCASSSGRRYNEQFFGPGTRLTVL.